This passage covers 32 T cell receptor beta chains from one sample sequenced in a study of patients and donors after allogeneic stem cell transplantation. TCRdb reprocessed the RT-PCR reads with MiXCR, giving one entry per CDR3 protein. The repertoire includes 110,000 or so distinct CDR3 sequences, 35% of them detected once, and 27% sits in the top ten. The source material was blood, either unsorted or a sorted T cell fraction (not recorded which). The receptors were gathered from a human donor who was either an allogeneic HSCT recipient or a stem cell or donor lymphocyte infusion donor (not recorded which). It is not recorded whose cells these are; they may come from a transplant donor.

This clonotype was observed a few times. The chain is built from TRBV9 and TRBJ2-2; D call uncertain. V gave up 2 bases and J gave up 3 bases, with 17 bases separating them. This CDR3 spans 17 amino acids. Germline V CDR1 and CDR2: SGDLS, YYNGEE. The DNA for the CDR3 is TGTGCCAGCAGCGTGTTCATAGAAGTTCGGCACACCGGGGAGCTGTTTTTT. Residues: CASSVFIEVRHTGELFF.

The chain carries TRBV12-3 or TRBV12-4 and TRBJ2-7; the D gene is possibly TRBD2 (5 bases). V gave up 5 bases and J gave up 5 bases, with 7 bases separating them. This CDR3 is 11 amino acids long. CDR3 nucleotide sequence: TGTGCCAGCAGTGAGGAGGACGAGCAGTACTTC. Translated: CASSEEDEQYF.

V and J are TRBV5-1 and TRBJ2-1, with 7 bases that match TRBD2. This CDR3 is 14 amino acids long. The germline CDR1 and CDR2 sequences are SGHRS and YFSETQ. Trimming took 7 bases from V and 5 from J; bases not matched to a gene: 9. The CDR3 DNA follows: TGCGCCAGCCCAGGGCGGGGGTCAGACAATGAGCAGTTCTTC. Amino acid sequence: CASPGRGSDNEQFF. Using reference TRBV5-1 and TRBJ2-1 for the parts outside the CDR3, the full variable domain is KAGVTQTPRYLIKTRGQQVTLSCSPISGHRSVSWYQQTPGQGLQFLFEYFSETQRNKGNFPGRFSGRQFSNSRSEMNVSTLELGDSALYLCASPGRGSDNEQFFGPGTRLTVL.

The chain recombines TRBV4-3 with TRBJ1-2; 7 bases agree with TRBD1. V gave up 3 bases and J gave up 2 bases; unmatched junction bases: 3. There are 14 residues in the CDR3. Germline V lookup: CDR1 LGHNA, CDR2 YSLEER. CDR3 sequence (DNA): TGCGCCAGCAGCCAGCTGACAGGGAACTATGGCTACACCTTC. The encoded protein is CASSQLTGNYGYTF.

This chain links TRBV7-9 with TRBJ1-1; D not certain. Germline V gives CDR1 SEHNR, CDR2 FQNEAQ (reference sequence). Trimming took off 6 bases at V and 0 bases at J, with 20 bases between the two ends. CDR3 length equals 17 residues. CDR3 bases: TGTGCCAGCAGAGCCCGGGCCTACAGTTCCATGAACACTGAAGCTTTCTTT. This sequence encodes CASRARAYSSMNTEAFF. Full variable domain (remainder filled in from reference TRBV7-9 and TRBJ1-1): DTGVSQNPRHKITKRGQNVTFRCDPISEHNRLYWYRQTLGQGPEFLTYFQNEAQLEKSRLLSDRFSAERPKGSFSTLEIQRTEQGDSAMYLCASRARAYSSMNTEAFFGQGTRLTVV.

The chain uses TRBV6-6 and TRBJ1-1; TRBD1 matches 8 bases. The CDR3 totals 17 residues. In germline, CDR1 is MNHNY, CDR2 SVGAGI (reference sequence). The J segment lost 1 base and the V segment lost 6 bases, leaving 13 bases of the junction unmatched. The CDR3 bases are TGTGCCAGCAGCCATGGACAGGGAAACCCCACGAACACTGAAGCTTTCTTT. This encodes CASSHGQGNPTNTEAFF.

This clonotype was recorded a few times. CDR3 coding DNA: TGTGCCAGCAGCTTAGGGTCGACTAATGAAAAACTGTTTTTT. It translates to CASSLGSTNEKLFF. This rearrangement joins TRBV7-6 to TRBJ1-4; D is undetermined. CDR3 length equals 14 residues. Looked up from germline, CDR1 is SGHVS and CDR2 is FNYEAQ. Trimming took off 1 base at V and 2 bases at J, with 5 bases between the two ends.

The J gene is TRBJ1-1, the V gene TRBV6-5; D is ambiguous. V was trimmed by 5 bases and J by 1 base, leaving 11 bases between them. Germline-derived CDR1 and CDR2 are MNHEY and SVGAGI. The CDR3 contains 14 residues. CDR3: CASSTRTRNTEAFF. Written as DNA, the CDR3 is TGTGCCAGCAGTACTCGGACCAGGAACACTGAAGCTTTCTTT.

The genes are TRBV6-6 and TRBJ2-1, with TRBD1 as a possible D gene (6 bases). The CDR3 has 20 amino acids. Germline CDR1 is MNHNY and CDR2 is SVGAGI (reference sequence). The V gene lost 0 bases and the J gene lost 0 bases, with 21 bases spanning the gap. CDR3 DNA sequence: TGTGCCAGCAGTTACTCGGAAATTATAGGGGGACCCGACTCCTACAATGAGCAGTTCTTC. Translation: CASSYSEIIGGPDSYNEQFF.

The V call is TRBV20-1, the J call TRBJ1-3, with unresolved D. The germline V and J ends were trimmed by 3 bases and 0 bases, with 6 bases remaining between them. CDR1 DFQATT and CDR2 SNEGSKA come from the germline V gene (reference sequence). The CDR3 runs 13 residues. CDR3 amino acids: CSASRSSGNTIYF. CDR3 coding DNA: TGCAGTGCTAGTAGGAGCTCTGGAAACACCATATATTTT.

The chain employs TRBV12-3 or TRBV12-4 and TRBJ2-1; D not resolved. The V end was cut by 5 bases, the J end by 7 bases, with 3 bases between. The CDR3 has 10 residues. CDR3 in DNA: TGTGCCAGCAGTACGAATGAGCAGTTCTTC. Encoded protein: CASSTNEQFF.

V is TRBV18 and J is TRBJ1-1; D may be TRBD1 (5 bases). Trimming removed 0 bases at V and 2 bases at J, with 10 bases between. From germline, CDR1 is KGHSH and CDR2 LQKENI. The CDR3 covers 15 residues. CDR3 DNA: TGTGCCAGCTCACCACCAGGCAGGGACAACACTGAAGCTTTCTTT. As protein: CASSPPGRDNTEAFF.

The chain couples TRBV5-5 to TRBJ2-3; the match to TRBD2 covers 8 bases. CDR1 and CDR2 (germline): SGHKS, YYEKEE (reference sequence). V dropped 4 bases and J dropped 4; count of bases not matched to a gene: 11. The CDR3 length is 16 residues. The CDR3 DNA sequence: TGTGCCAGCAGCCCAGGCTTGTGGGGACTAGCAGATACGCAGTATTTT. Its translation is CASSPGLWGLADTQYF.

There are a few counts of this clonotype. The genes are TRBV6-6 and TRBJ2-5; D is uncertain. The V gene lost 0 bases and the J gene lost 5 bases, with 4 bases spanning the gap. The CDR3 consists of 12 residues. The germline V gene encodes CDR1 MNHNY and CDR2 SVGAGI (reference sequence). This CDR3 is CASSYSRETQYF. The DNA of the CDR3 is TGTGCCAGCAGTTACTCGAGGGAGACCCAGTACTTC.

This clonotype was observed once. J is TRBJ2-2 and V is TRBV9; D uncertain. Germline CDR1 and CDR2: SGDLS and YYNGEE. This CDR3 is 14 amino acids long. V was cut by 0 bases and J by 4 bases, with 7 bases left in between. The CDR3 is CASSVVSRTGELFF. The CDR3 bases are TGTGCCAGCAGCGTAGTGAGTCGCACCGGGGAGCTGTTTTTT.

The chain combines TRBV6-5 with TRBJ1-1, with D unresolved. This CDR3 contains 15 residues. Trimming removed 2 bases at V and 5 bases at J, with 15 bases between. The germline V gene encodes CDR1 MNHEY and CDR2 SVGAGI. The CDR3 nucleotides are TGTGCCAGCAGTTACACGGCCGGGAGCGGGACTGAAGCTTTCTTT. Encoded protein: CASSYTAGSGTEAFF.

V gene TRBV3-1 combines with J gene TRBJ2-7, with D tentatively TRBD2 (5 bases). In germline, CDR1 is LGHDT, CDR2 YNNKEL (reference sequence). With 1 base removed from V and 7 bases from J, the gap between germline ends came to 17 bases. The CDR3 contains 15 residues. Written as DNA, the CDR3 is TGTGCCAGCAGCCAAGCCCCGACCTGGGCGGGTGAGCAGTACTTC. Amino acid sequence: CASSQAPTWAGEQYF.

The chain has TRBV18 and TRBJ1-4, with D hard to call. V lost 0 bases to trimming and J lost 7 bases, with 9 bases between them. CDR1 is KGHSH, CDR2 LQKENI, per germline. The CDR3 covers 14 residues. CDR3 DNA sequence: TGTGCCAGCTCACCACCAAACGCGGGTGAAAAACTGTTTTTT. Encoded protein: CASSPPNAGEKLFF.

A few counts support this clonotype. This sequence joins TRBV28 and TRBJ1-4; 9 bases fit TRBD1. Germline V gene lookup returns CDR1 MDHEN and CDR2 SYDVKM. V was pared by 5 bases and J by 4 bases, with 5 bases of the junction left unmatched. The CDR3 loop spans 15 amino acids. CDR3 DNA sequence: TGTGCCAGCAGTCCAGCGACAGGGGGTAATGAAAAACTGTTTTTT. Residues: CASSPATGGNEKLFF.

This clonotype was observed a few times. V and J are TRBV5-1 and TRBJ2-7; maybe TRBD2 (7 bases). Per the germline V gene, CDR1 is SGHRS and CDR2 is YFSETQ. With 5 bases removed from V and 6 bases from J, the gap between germline ends came to 15 bases. This CDR3 spans 13 amino acids. CDR3 sequence reads: CASRRNREGEQYF. CDR3 in DNA: TGCGCCAGCAGAAGAAACAGGGAGGGCGAGCAGTACTTC.

The chain has TRBV7-2 and TRBJ1-1; D is ambiguous. The germline V gene has CDR1 SGHTA and CDR2 FQGNSA. Trimming removed 0 bases at V and 4 bases at J, with 12 bases between. There are 15 residues in the CDR3. CDR3 coding DNA: TGTGCCAGCAGCTTAGCTCGCGGCCCGACCACTGAAGCTTTCTTT. As protein: CASSLARGPTTEAFF. Variable domain in full (rest from reference TRBV7-2 and TRBJ1-1): GAGVSQSPSNKVTEKGKDVELRCDPISGHTALYWYRQSLGQGLEFLIYFQGNSAPDKSGLPSDRFSAERTGGSVSTLTIQRTQQEDSAVYLCASSLARGPTTEAFFGQGTRLTVV.

The chain combines TRBV27 with TRBJ2-3, with no clear D. Germline V gene data show CDR1 as MNHEY and CDR2 as SMNVEV (reference sequence). The CDR3 consists of 12 residues. Trimming took 4 bases from V and 2 from J, leaving 4 bases between them. The chain's CDR3 is CASSSNTDTQYF. In DNA, the CDR3 is TGTGCCAGCAGTTCGAACACAGATACGCAGTATTTT.

In DNA form, the CDR3 reads TGTGCCAGCAGGGAGCGGACAGCCTATAATTCACCCCTCCACTTT. Protein product: CASRERTAYNSPLHF. V usage is TRBV2 and J usage is TRBJ1-6, with D perhaps matching TRBD1 (6 bases). Deletions cut 6 bases from V and 2 bases from J, with 11 bases between. The CDR3 length is 15 residues. The germline V gene has CDR1 SNHLY and CDR2 FYNNEI.

The genes are TRBV9 and TRBJ2-5, with 7 bases matching TRBD2. CDR1 is SGDLS and CDR2 is YYNGEE in the germline V gene. The CDR3 is made up of 16 amino acids. V shed 0 bases and J 3 bases; nucleotides not matched to a gene: 8. This chain's CDR3 is CASSVEAGDLEETQYF. In DNA form, the CDR3 reads TGTGCCAGCAGCGTAGAGGCGGGAGATTTGGAAGAGACCCAGTACTTC.

J is TRBJ2-7 and V is TRBV5-1; D possibly corresponds to TRBD2 (5 bases). CDR1 SGHRS and CDR2 YFSETQ come from the germline V gene. Deletions cut 2 bases from V and 2 bases from J, with 8 bases between. The CDR3 covers 13 residues. The CDR3 sequence: CASSFGGTYEQYF. The CDR3 nucleotides read TGCGCCAGCAGCTTCGGAGGTACCTACGAGCAGTACTTC.

This clonotype has only a few counts. The chain links TRBV2 to TRBJ1-4; D uncertain. Germline values: CDR1 SNHLY, CDR2 FYNNEI. V lost 2 bases, J lost 8 bases, and 6 bases lay in between. The CDR3 is 12 amino acids. CDR3 nucleotide sequence: TGTGCCAGCAGTGAACGGTTGGAAAAACTGTTTTTT. It specifies CASSERLEKLFF.

V gene TRBV6-5 combines with J gene TRBJ1-5, with D tentatively TRBD1 (6 bases). This CDR3 comprises 15 residues. Trimming took 6 bases from V and 6 from J, leaving 18 bases between them. CDR1 is MNHEY, CDR2 SVGAGI, per germline. This CDR3 reads CASRRDPGVGQPQHF. The DNA of the CDR3 is TGTGCCAGCAGAAGGGACCCAGGGGTGGGTCAGCCCCAGCATTTT.

The V and J genes are TRBV10-1 and TRBJ2-7; D remains ambiguous. Germline V gene sequence: CDR1 WNHNN, CDR2 SYGVQD (reference sequence). Trimming stripped 8 bases from V and 6 bases from J, with 8 bases between. This CDR3 spans 10 amino acids. The CDR3 DNA follows: TGCGCCAGCGGTAGCAGCGAGCAGTACTTC. This gives the protein CASGSSEQYF.

This clonotype showed up just a few times. This chain joins TRBV7-2 and TRBJ1-5, with unresolved D. V was cut by 2 bases and J by 3 bases, with 8 bases left in between. The germline V gene has CDR1 SGHTA and CDR2 FQGNSA. The CDR3 extends over 14 amino acids. The CDR3 region has the DNA TGTGCCAGCAGCTTATACGGGAACAATCAGCCCCAGCATTTT. Translation: CASSLYGNNQPQHF.

The chain carries TRBV11-2 and TRBJ2-1, with TRBD2 as a possible D gene (6 bases). With 3 bases removed from V and 7 bases from J, the gap between germline ends came to 19 bases. This CDR3 contains 16 residues. Germline loops: CDR1 SGHAT, CDR2 FQNNGV. In nucleotides, the CDR3 is TGTGCCAGCAGCTTTTCCCCCTTGACTAGTCGTAATGAGCAGTTCTTC. It specifies CASSFSPLTSRNEQFF. The full variable domain, rest sourced from reference TRBV11-2 and TRBJ2-1, is EAGVAQSPRYKIIEKRQSVAFWCNPISGHATLYWYQQILGQGPKLLIQFQNNGVVDDSQLPKDRFSAERLKGVDSTLKIQPAKLEDSAVYLCASSFSPLTSRNEQFFGPGTRLTVL.

This chain joins TRBV27 and TRBJ1-1; the match to TRBD1 covers 9 bases. The ends lost 10 bases at V and 0 bases at J; junction bases unmatched: 12. Germline-derived CDR1 and CDR2 are MNHEY and SMNVEV (reference sequence). The CDR3 consists of 16 residues. The CDR3 nucleotides read TGTGCCACCGAGCACAGGGGGCGGGGGATGAACACTGAAGCTTTCTTT. It is translated as CATEHRGRGMNTEAFF.

V and J are TRBV6-5 and TRBJ1-3; D possibly corresponds to TRBD1 (5 bases). V lost 5 bases, J lost 8 bases, and 10 bases lay in between. Germline lookup yields CDR1 MNHEY and CDR2 SVGAGI. CDR3 length equals 12 residues. CDR3 coding DNA: TGTGCCAGCAGTCATGGGGGGGACACCATATATTTT. Its protein product is CASSHGGDTIYF.